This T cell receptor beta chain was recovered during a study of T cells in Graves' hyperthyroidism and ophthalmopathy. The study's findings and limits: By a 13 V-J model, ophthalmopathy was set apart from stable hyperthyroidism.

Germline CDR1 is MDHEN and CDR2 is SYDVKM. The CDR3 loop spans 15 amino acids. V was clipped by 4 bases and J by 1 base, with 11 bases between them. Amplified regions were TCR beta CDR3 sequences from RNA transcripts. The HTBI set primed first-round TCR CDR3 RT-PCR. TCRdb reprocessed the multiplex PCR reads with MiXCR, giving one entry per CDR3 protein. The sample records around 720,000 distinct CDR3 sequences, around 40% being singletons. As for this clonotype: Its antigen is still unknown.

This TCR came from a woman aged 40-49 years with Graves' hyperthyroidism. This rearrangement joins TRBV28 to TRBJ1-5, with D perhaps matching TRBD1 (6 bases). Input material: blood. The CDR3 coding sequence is TGTGCCAGCAGTTCGCCGGGGGGCAGCAATCAGCCCCAGCATTTT. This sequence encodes CASSSPGGSNQPQHF.